This T cell receptor beta chain came from a study of T cells expressing NK-cell markers. This CDR3 is built from 16 residues. Germline V gives CDR1 SGHTA, CDR2 FQGNSA. TCRdb processed the 5' RACE reads again and assigns one entry to each CDR3 protein, with no DNA. With 350,000 to 400,000 distinct CDR3 sequences in the sample, the ten largest clones hold roughly 10%. This clonotype originated in a woman in her forties or fifties in good health. The genes are TRBV7-2 and TRBJ2-3; the TCRdb D gene call, TRBD2, has no DNA to confirm it. The sequenced sample consisted of blood T cells: a sorted CD56 or NKG2C T cell subset, CD4+ or CD8+ T cells, or bulk PBMC T cells (not recorded which). CDR3 loop: CASSLVLAGFTDTQYF.